The 11 T cell receptor beta chains below come from one sample, sequenced in a study of CD8 T cells in ankylosing spondylitis. General study points: In ankylosing spondylitis blood, a motif of roughly eight highly homologous TCR beta variants appeared characteristic.

MiXCR, applied by TCRdb to the 5' RACE reads, yields one record per CDR3 protein. The sample lists about 400,000 distinct CDR3 sequences, about a fifth occurring once. No antigens are known for them. Sequenced sample: blood, either unsorted or a sorted T cell fraction (not recorded which). These receptors all stem from a male donor with ankylosing spondylitis.

The sample holds a few counts of this clonotype. The chain uses TRBV7-6 and TRBJ1-5; D call uncertain. The germline CDR1 and CDR2 sequences are SGHVS and FNYEAQ. This CDR3 is built from 13 residues. Between the trimmed V and J ends, which lost 0 bases and 7 bases, there was a span of 7 bases. This CDR3 is CASSLADGQPQHF. The CDR3 bases are TGTGCCAGCAGCTTAGCGGATGGACAGCCCCAGCATTTT. Drawing the rest from reference TRBV7-6 and TRBJ1-5, the complete variable domain is GAGVSQSPRYKVTKRGQDVALRCDPISGHVSLYWYRQALGQGPEFLTYFNYEAQQDKSGLPNDRFSAERPEGSISTLTIQRTEQRDSAMYRCASSLADGQPQHFGDGTRLSIL.

V and J are TRBV7-2 and TRBJ2-7; TRBD1 matches 9 bases. The V and J ends lost 1 base and 2 bases, in that order; junction bases with no gene match: 6. This CDR3 is 16 amino acids long. Germline CDR1 SGHTA, CDR2 FQGNSA. The CDR3 here is CASSLVGDRVTYEQYF. As DNA, the CDR3 is TGTGCCAGCAGCTTAGTGGGGGACAGGGTAACCTACGAGCAGTACTTC.

This clonotype occurred a few times. One junction end does not reproduce the germline sequence, and a read error may be involved. V gene TRBV24-1 combines with J gene TRBJ2-2, with D uncertain. Germline lookup yields CDR1 KGHDR and CDR2 SFDVKD. The length of the CDR3 is 14 residues. The CDR3 loop reads CAISGSLDTGELFF. CDR3 sequence (DNA): TGTGCCATCAGTGGTTCTTTAGACACCGGGGAGCTGTTTTTT.

This clonotype was seen only a few times. The rearrangement joins TRBV20-1 to TRBJ1-5, with TRBD1 identical over 9 bases. Germline loops: CDR1 DFQATT, CDR2 SNEGSKA (reference sequence). CDR3 length: 15 amino acids. V shed 4 bases and J 4 bases; nucleotides not matched to a gene: 8. CDR3 in DNA: TGCAGTGCTACCTCTGGGACAGGGATTAATCAGCCCCAGCATTTT. Residues: CSATSGTGINQPQHF.

The chain's CDR3 is CASSWDRADQPQHF. DNA for the CDR3: TGTGCCAGCAGTTGGGACAGGGCCGATCAGCCCCAGCATTTT. The chain carries TRBV12-3 or TRBV12-4 and TRBJ1-5, with 9 bases aligning to TRBD1. The CDR3 has 14 amino acids. After removal of 4 bases from V and 5 bases from J, the junction contained 3 bases not matched to a gene.

The sample holds a few counts of this clonotype. The chain combines TRBV5-6 with TRBJ2-5, with 9 bases aligning to TRBD1. Germline CDR1 is SGHDT and CDR2 is YYEEEE. This CDR3 is 18 amino acids long. With V trimmed by 3 bases and J by 4 bases, 16 bases remained unmatched. The CDR3 loop is CASSSHLGRGQGLETQYF. CDR3 DNA sequence: TGTGCCAGCAGCTCCCACCTTGGTCGGGGACAGGGATTAGAGACCCAGTACTTC.

This clonotype has a handful of counts. The rearrangement joins TRBV18 to TRBJ1-5; D gene uncertain. Germline CDR1 is KGHSH and CDR2 is LQKENI. Trimming took 8 bases from V and 1 from J, leaving 12 bases between them. The CDR3 runs 14 residues. CDR3 DNA: TGTGCCAGCAACAACGCGGGGAGCAATCAGCCCCAGCATTTT. Translated, it gives CASNNAGSNQPQHF.

The CDR3 here is CASGYEGGPREQYF. CDR3 DNA: TGTGCCAGCGGTTACGAGGGAGGGCCCCGCGAGCAGTACTTC. This chain uses TRBV7-9 with TRBJ2-7; 7 nucleotides align to TRBD2. Per germline, CDR1 SEHNR and CDR2 FQNEAQ (reference sequence). V gave up 8 bases and J gave up 6 bases; unmatched junction bases: 13. The CDR3 contains 14 residues.

This clonotype appeared a few times. This chain connects TRBV14 to TRBJ2-3; 8 bases agree with TRBD2. The V segment lost 3 bases and the J segment 4 bases; nucleotides outside the gene matches: 6. Per germline, CDR1 SGHDN and CDR2 FVKESK. CDR3 length: 15 amino acids. The CDR3, as DNA: TGTGCCAGCAGCCACCGCGGGAGGAACGCAGATACGCAGTATTTT. Amino acid sequence: CASSHRGRNADTQYF.

This clonotype was recorded a few times. The CDR3 protein is CSAKGLENEKLFF. DNA for the CDR3: TGCAGTGCTAAAGGGCTAGAGAATGAAAAACTGTTTTTT. The chain recombines TRBV20-1 with TRBJ1-4; D is unclear. CDR3 length: 13 amino acids. The V end was cut by 4 bases, the J end by 5 bases, with 11 bases between. Germline-derived CDR1 and CDR2 are DFQATT and SNEGSKA (reference sequence).

The chain uses TRBV6-1 and TRBJ1-3; 7 nucleotides agree with TRBD1. V lost 6 bases and J lost 0; bases outside the gene matches: 5. Germline loops: CDR1 MNHNS, CDR2 SASEGT. This CDR3 contains 15 residues. CDR3 DNA sequence: TGTGCCAGCAGCCGACAGGGCCTCTCTGGAAACACCATATATTTT. It yields the protein CASSRQGLSGNTIYF.